Presented here are 26 T cell receptor beta chains from one specimen sequenced in a study of blood T cells in healthy people across ages. PCR was performed a second time for 7 to 11 cycles using a sample-barcoded 5' primer and a J-beta primer mix. TCRdb processed the 5' RACE reads anew with MiXCR; each CDR3 protein has one entry. The sample shows around 870,000 distinct CDR3 sequences, around 28% of them seen only once. Material for sequencing was blood. These receptors all stem from a woman older than 75 in good health.

This clonotype has more than one count but fewer than ten. The rearrangement joins TRBV10-2 to TRBJ1-5, with unresolved D. Trimming cost V 4 bases and J 3 bases, with 10 bases left between them. The CDR3 spans 14 residues. Germline loops: CDR1 WSHSY, CDR2 SAAADI. The CDR3 here is CASSGWVDNQPQHF. The DNA of the CDR3 is TGCGCCAGCAGTGGATGGGTAGACAATCAGCCCCAGCATTTT.

This clonotype was picked up many times. This rearrangement joins TRBV7-9 to TRBJ2-5, with 7 nucleotides matching TRBD2. V gave up 5 bases and J gave up 3 bases; unmatched junction bases: 6. Germline V gene data show CDR1 as SEHNR and CDR2 as FQNEAQ (reference sequence). The CDR3 covers 14 residues. CDR3 coding DNA: TGTGCCAGCAGCCCGCGGGGGAGCGAAGAGACCCAGTACTTC. Protein sequence: CASSPRGSEETQYF. Full variable domain (outside the CDR3, taken from reference TRBV7-9 and TRBJ2-5): DTGVSQNPRHKITKRGQNVTFRCDPISEHNRLYWYRQTLGQGPEFLTYFQNEAQLEKSRLLSDRFSAERPKGSFSTLEIQRTEQGDSAMYLCASSPRGSEETQYFGPGTRLLVL.

In its sample, this clonotype was seen many times. The V and J genes are TRBV5-6 and TRBJ2-6; no definite D call. Trimming cost V 2 bases and J 2 bases, with 8 bases left between them. In germline, CDR1 is SGHDT, CDR2 YYEEEE. The CDR3 is 15 residues long. The CDR3 reads CASSFVGTGANVLTF. CDR3 in DNA: TGTGCCAGCAGCTTTGTGGGAACTGGGGCCAACGTCCTGACTTTC.

This clonotype was recorded at least ten times. The J gene is TRBJ1-2, the V gene TRBV28; a possible D gene is TRBD1 (5 bases). In germline, CDR1 is MDHEN, CDR2 SYDVKM. CDR3 length: 16 residues. V was pared by 2 bases and J by 0 bases, with 13 bases between. The CDR3 loop is CASSLGGNAPNYGYTF. The DNA for the CDR3 is TGTGCCAGCAGTTTAGGGGGTAATGCCCCTAACTATGGCTACACCTTC.

As to this clonotype: Its ends do not fully match the called genes, so a read error is possible. V usage is TRBV13 and J usage is TRBJ2-3; TRBD2 might be the D (6 bases). CDR1 and CDR2 (germline): PRHDT, FYEKMQ (reference sequence). This CDR3 comprises 16 residues. The CDR3 DNA is TGTGCCAGCAGCCTAGGGACTTGCCGGATGACAGATACGCAGTATTTT. Translating gives CASSLGTCRMTDTQYF.

This clonotype was seen only a few times. A much bigger clone sits one base away, suggesting this may be a read error. The rearrangement joins TRBV29-1 to TRBJ1-1, with D possibly matching TRBD1 (6 bases). CDR3 length: 12 amino acids. Germline V CDR1 and CDR2: SQVTM, ANQGSEA. Between the trimmed V and J ends, which lost 7 bases and 1 base, there was a span of 10 bases. The chain's CDR3 is CSGLTGNTEAFF. The DNA of the CDR3 is TGCAGCGGTTTGACAGGGAACACTGAAGCTTTCTTT.

This clonotype was seen at least ten times. J is TRBJ2-7 and V is TRBV28; 8 bases are a match to TRBD1. Losses at the gene ends were 1 base for V and 6 bases for J; bases not matched to a gene: 11. The CDR3 totals 16 residues. CDR1 is MDHEN and CDR2 is SYDVKM in the germline V gene. The CDR3 protein is CASSLSPGGVRGEQYF. CDR3 DNA sequence: TGTGCCAGCAGTTTATCCCCAGGGGGCGTAAGGGGCGAGCAGTACTTC.

The chain employs TRBV4-1 and TRBJ2-5, with a possible D match to TRBD2 (6 bases). Trimming cost V 1 base and J 0 bases, with 15 bases left between them. Germline CDR1 reads MGHRA; CDR2 reads YSYEKL. The CDR3 is made up of 17 amino acids. CDR3 DNA: TGCGCCAGCAGCCAAGTGGGGAGGAAAAGGGACCAAGAGACCCAGTACTTC. Amino acids: CASSQVGRKRDQETQYF.

A remark on this clonotype: This may arise from a read error, as a much more abundant clone is one base away. The rearrangement joins TRBV20-1 to TRBJ1-5; D is uncertain. Germline CDR1 reads DFQATT; CDR2 reads SNEGSKA (reference sequence). The CDR3 covers 12 residues. The CDR3, as DNA: TGCAGTGCTAGACTCGGGAATCAGCTCCAGCATTTT. This encodes CSARLGNQLQHF.

The sample holds many counts of this clonotype. This chain links TRBV14 with TRBJ2-1, with D possibly being TRBD2 (6 bases). The CDR3 runs 12 residues. V gave up 4 bases and J gave up 8 bases, with 9 bases separating them. CDR1 is SGHDN and CDR2 is FVKESK in the germline V gene. CDR3 sequence (DNA): TGTGCCAGCAGCCGCGGGGCTTATGAGCAGTTCTTC. This sequence encodes CASSRGAYEQFF.

The chain employs TRBV18 and TRBJ1-1; D not resolved. The CDR3 extends over 13 amino acids. V lost 3 bases and J 2 bases, leaving 7 bases between the germline ends. Germline V gene lookup returns CDR1 KGHSH and CDR2 LQKENI. The CDR3 DNA is TGTGCCAGCTCACCGGACCCTAACACTGAAGCTTTCTTT. This sequence encodes CASSPDPNTEAFF.

The gene calls are TRBV19 and TRBJ1-5; no firm D call. Trimming shortened V by 5 bases and J by 6 bases, and 11 bases separated the two germline ends. The CDR3 is 13 amino acids. Germline loops: CDR1 LNHDA, CDR2 SQIVND (reference sequence). In DNA form, the CDR3 reads TGTGCCAGTAGTCCTGGGGTTGGTCAGCCCCAGCATTTT. This translates into CASSPGVGQPQHF. Variable domain in full (rest from reference TRBV19 and TRBJ1-5): DGGITQSPKYLFRKEGQNVTLSCEQNLNHDAMYWYRQDPGQGLRLIYYSQIVNDFQKGDIAEGYSVSREKKESFPLTVTSAQKNPTAFYLCASSPGVGQPQHFGDGTRLSIL.

Regarding this clonotype: This may arise from a read error, as a much more abundant clone is one base away. The CDR3: CSAGGQGTCGYTF. The CDR3 region has the DNA TGCAGTGCTGGCGGACAGGGGACATGTGGCTACACCTTC. The V and J genes are TRBV20-1 and TRBJ1-2; 9 positions match TRBD1. Germline values: CDR1 DFQATT, CDR2 SNEGSKA (reference sequence). J lost 7 bases, V lost 5 bases, and 8 bases had no gene match. The length of the CDR3 is 13 residues.

The CDR3: CASSPPRGVVNTEAFF. The CDR3 DNA follows: TGTGCCAGCTCACCACCCAGGGGGGTAGTGAACACTGAAGCTTTCTTT. The chain has TRBV18 and TRBJ1-1, with TRBD1 matching over 7 bases. Losses at the gene ends were 0 bases for V and 0 bases for J; bases not matched to a gene: 4. There are 16 residues in the CDR3. Germline V gene lookup returns CDR1 KGHSH and CDR2 LQKENI.

The chain employs TRBV7-2 and TRBJ2-3; the match to TRBD2 covers 8 bases. Germline CDR1 reads SGHTA; CDR2 reads FQGNSA. This CDR3 is 16 amino acids long. V shed 2 bases, J shed 4 bases, and the junction held 8 bases outside the gene matches. CDR3 sequence reads: CASSLRLAGLPDTQYF. CDR3 DNA sequence: TGTGCCAGCAGCTTAAGGCTAGCGGGCCTCCCAGATACGCAGTATTTT.

A remark on this clonotype: A read error may be the cause here, since a much bigger clone is one base away. V and J are TRBV20-1 and TRBJ2-1, with D maybe TRBD1 (5 bases). The DNA end is more similar to TRBJ2-7, so the J call may be wrong. CDR1 DFQATT and CDR2 SNEGSKA come from the germline V gene (reference sequence). CDR3 length equals 16 residues. CDR3 coding DNA: TGCAGTGCTAGAGATCGTGGTGGGGCTCAAGGCAATGAGCAGTACTTC. It specifies CSARDRGGAQGNEQYF.

This clonotype was picked up one time. V and J are TRBV2 and TRBJ2-3; TRBD2 matches at 11 bases. Germline V gene data show CDR1 as SNHLY and CDR2 as FYNNEI. The J segment lost 4 bases and the V segment lost 9 bases, leaving 9 bases of the junction unmatched. This CDR3 is 15 amino acids long. CDR3: CASSSGRAHPDTQYF. CDR3 in DNA: TGTGCCAGTAGTAGCGGGAGGGCTCACCCAGATACGCAGTATTTT.

There are many counts of this clonotype. The chain is built from TRBV7-2 and TRBJ2-1, with TRBD2 as a possible D gene (7 bases). Trimming took 1 base from V and 7 from J, leaving 11 bases between them. The CDR3 is 14 amino acids. Per germline, CDR1 SGHTA and CDR2 FQGNSA. DNA for the CDR3: TGTGCCAGCAGCTTAGGGGGGCGGGGGAATGAGCAGTTCTTC. It encodes CASSLGGRGNEQFF.

This clonotype was counted ten times or more. Here the CDR3 reads CASSSMGGRETQYF. The CDR3 nucleotides read TGTGCCAGCAGTTCCATGGGGGGGAGAGAGACCCAGTACTTC. This rearrangement joins TRBV7-9 to TRBJ2-5; 7 bases line up with TRBD2. V lost 6 bases and J lost 4; bases outside the gene matches: 8. This CDR3 has 14 amino acids. Germline values: CDR1 SEHNR, CDR2 FQNEAQ (reference sequence).

The table lists this clonotype with many counts. This chain connects TRBV6-5 to TRBJ2-5; 11 nucleotides align to TRBD2. V was pared by 4 bases and J by 4 bases, with 5 bases of the junction left unmatched. CDR3 length: 15 amino acids. CDR1 MNHEY and CDR2 SVGAGI come from the germline V gene. In DNA, the CDR3 is TGTGCCAGCAGTTTAGCGGGAGGGGAAAGAGAGACCCAGTACTTC. Translated: CASSLAGGERETQYF.

Of note for this clonotype: A junction boundary mismatches the germline segment, possibly from a read error. This chain links TRBV5-4 with TRBJ2-4, with TRBD2 identical over 7 bases. The CDR3 covers 15 residues. In germline, CDR1 is SGHNT, CDR2 YYREEE (reference sequence). Here the CDR3 DNA reads TGTGCCAGCAGCGCCCCTTGGGGGGGGGAGAACATTCGGTACTTC. It encodes CASSAPWGGENIRYF.

A remark on this clonotype: The germline gene is not matched at one end of the junction; a read error may be the cause. The genes are TRBV4-2 and TRBJ1-1, with D uncertain. This CDR3 spans 12 amino acids. The V gene's germline CDR1 is LGHNA and CDR2 YNFKEQ. CDR3 sequence (DNA): TGTGCCAGCAACCAACGGAGCACTGAAGCTTTCTTT. Amino acid sequence: CASNQRSTEAFF.

This clonotype showed up many times. V gene TRBV20-1 combines with J gene TRBJ2-5; 13 nucleotides line up with TRBD2. J was trimmed by 4 bases and V by 4 bases; bases with no gene match: 6. In germline, CDR1 is DFQATT, CDR2 SNEGSKA (reference sequence). The CDR3 totals 15 residues. The CDR3 reads CSATTLAGGRETQYF. The CDR3 DNA reads as TGCAGTGCTACGACACTAGCGGGGGGGCGAGAGACCCAGTACTTC.

This clonotype came up many times. The genes are TRBV5-1 and TRBJ2-3; 14 bases align to TRBD2. Germline loops: CDR1 SGHRS, CDR2 YFSETQ. The J segment lost 6 bases and the V segment lost 0 bases, leaving 6 bases of the junction unmatched. This CDR3 has 17 amino acids. The CDR3 reads CASSLGPGTSGGDTQYF. Written as DNA, the CDR3 is TGCGCCAGCAGCTTGGGACCCGGGACTAGCGGGGGTGATACGCAGTATTTT.

The V call is TRBV20-1, the J call TRBJ2-3, with 10 bases aligning to TRBD2. Trimming removed 5 bases from V and 4 bases from J; junction bases left unmatched: 12. This CDR3 spans 16 amino acids. Germline CDR1 reads DFQATT; CDR2 reads SNEGSKA (reference sequence). CDR3 region: CSAEGGAGGPPDTQYF. The CDR3, as DNA: TGCAGTGCTGAGGGAGGAGCGGGGGGGCCCCCAGATACGCAGTATTTT.

This clonotype was picked up one time. The J gene is TRBJ1-1, the V gene TRBV12-3 or TRBV12-4; no reliable D call. CDR3 length: 14 amino acids. The V and J ends lost 6 bases and 1 base respectively, with 12 bases between them. This CDR3 reads CASRAGNTNTEAFF. CDR3 DNA: TGTGCCAGCAGGGCCGGGAATACGAACACTGAAGCTTTCTTT.